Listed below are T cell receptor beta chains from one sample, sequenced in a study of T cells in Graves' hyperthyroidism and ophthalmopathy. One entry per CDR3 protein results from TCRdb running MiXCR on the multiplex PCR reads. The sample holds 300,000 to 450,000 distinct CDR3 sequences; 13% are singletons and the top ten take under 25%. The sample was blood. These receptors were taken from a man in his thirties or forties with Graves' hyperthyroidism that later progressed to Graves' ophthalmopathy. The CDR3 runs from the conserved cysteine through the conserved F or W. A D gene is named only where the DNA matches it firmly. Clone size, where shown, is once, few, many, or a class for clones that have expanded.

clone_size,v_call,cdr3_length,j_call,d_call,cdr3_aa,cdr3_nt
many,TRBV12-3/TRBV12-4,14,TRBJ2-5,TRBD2,CASSWGGGLETQYF,TGTGCCAGCAGTTGGGGCGGGGGGCTGGAGACCCAGTACTTC
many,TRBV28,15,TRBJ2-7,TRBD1,CASRDPGQGAYEQYF,TGTGCCAGCAGAGATCCGGGACAGGGGGCATACGAGCAGTACTTC
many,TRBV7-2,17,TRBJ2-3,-,CASSNPRGGAGTDTQYF,TGTGCCAGCAGCAACCCCAGGGGCGGGGCGGGCACAGATACGCAGTATTTT
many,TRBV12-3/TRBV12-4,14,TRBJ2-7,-,CASSFSPVSYEQYF,TGTGCCAGCAGTTTCTCCCCGGTGTCCTACGAGCAGTACTTC
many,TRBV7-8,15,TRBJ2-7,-,CASSSRTESSYEQYF,TGTGCCAGCAGCTCTCGGACGGAGAGCTCCTACGAGCAGTACTTC
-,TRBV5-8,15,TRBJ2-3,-,CASSTGTKKGDTQYF,TGTGCCAGCAGCACCGGGACAAAAAAAGGCGATACGCAGTATTTT
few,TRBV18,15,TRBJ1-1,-,CASSPRESLNTEAFF,TGTGCCAGCTCACCCCGGGAGAGCTTGAACACTGAAGCTTTCTTT
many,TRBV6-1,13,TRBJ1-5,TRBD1,CASSSGTAQPQHF,TGTGCCAGCAGTTCCGGGACAGCCCAGCCCCAGCATTTT
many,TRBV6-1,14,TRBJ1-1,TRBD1,CASSLQGARTEAFF,TGTGCCAGCAGTCTTCAGGGGGCGCGGACTGAAGCTTTCTTT
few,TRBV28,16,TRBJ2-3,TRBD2,CASSATGTSGPQGQYF,TGTGCCAGCAGTGCCACCGGGACTAGCGGGCCACAGGGGCAGTATTTT
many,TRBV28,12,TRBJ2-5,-,CASRNPRETQYF,TGTGCCAGCAGAAATCCACGGGAGACCCAGTACTTC
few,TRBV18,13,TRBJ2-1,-,CASSSIGGDEQFF,TGTGCCAGCTCATCTATTGGGGGCGATGAGCAGTTCTTC
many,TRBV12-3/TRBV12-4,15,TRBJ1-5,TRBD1,CASSRQGNSNQPQHF,TGTGCCAGCAGTCGACAGGGCAATAGCAATCAGCCCCAGCATTTT